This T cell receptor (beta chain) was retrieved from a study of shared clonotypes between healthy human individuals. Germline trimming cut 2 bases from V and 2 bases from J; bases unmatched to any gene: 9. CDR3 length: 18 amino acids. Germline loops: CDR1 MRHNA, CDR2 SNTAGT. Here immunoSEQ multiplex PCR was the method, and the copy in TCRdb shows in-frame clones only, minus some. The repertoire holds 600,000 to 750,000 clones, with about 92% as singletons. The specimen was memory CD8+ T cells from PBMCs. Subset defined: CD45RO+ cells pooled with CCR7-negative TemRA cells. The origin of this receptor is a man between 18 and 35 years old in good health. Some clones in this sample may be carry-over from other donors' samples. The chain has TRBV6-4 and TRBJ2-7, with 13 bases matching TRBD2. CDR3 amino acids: CASSDESGLAGVPYEQYF. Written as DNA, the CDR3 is TGTGCCAGCAGTGACGAATCAGGACTAGCGGGAGTTCCCTACGAGCAGTACTTC.